The rows below give T cell receptor beta chains drawn from one sample of a study of neurological immune-mediated disorders. A single record per CDR3 protein comes from TCRdb applying MiXCR to the 5' RACE reads. The top ten clones hold around 4.3% of a sample with 71,000 or so distinct CDR3 sequences, approximately 14% of them seen once. Material: PBMCs. The receptors originated from a female donor with HTLV-1-associated myelopathy (HAM/TSP). Each CDR3 is given with its conserved first and last residue. The D gene is left open where the match is weak. Size tells how often a clone was seen (once, few, many) or the class of an expanded clone, and some rows leave it out.

cdr3_aa	cdr3_nt	d_call	j_call	v_call	clone_size
CAISESYGNQPQHF	TGTGCCATCAGTGAGTCTTATGGCAATCAGCCCCAGCATTTT	NA	TRBJ1-5	TRBV10-3	many
CASSLGDTTWRETQYF	TGTGCCAGCAGCTTGGGGGACACGACCTGGAGGGAGACCCAGTACTTC	NA	TRBJ2-5	TRBV7-2	NA
CASSHSGGDTQYF	TGTGCCAGCAGCCACAGCGGGGGAGATACGCAGTATTTT	TRBD2	TRBJ2-3	TRBV3-1	many
CASTLAGVKTIQYF	TGTGCCAGTACCCTAGCGGGGGTCAAAACTATTCAGTACTTC	TRBD2	TRBJ2-4	TRBV28	NA
CSASARGRGTTDTQYF	TGCAGTGCTAGCGCCCGGGGAAGGGGAACCACAGATACGCAGTATTTT	NA	TRBJ2-3	TRBV20-1	many
CSARGWRGKNVRTDTQYF	TGCAGTGCTAGAGGTTGGAGGGGAAAGAACGTACGCACAGATACGCAGTATTTT	NA	TRBJ2-3	TRBV20-1	many
CATSTDRGTQGGNTIYF	TGTGCCACCTCCACGGACAGGGGGACACAAGGTGGAAACACCATATATTTT	TRBD1	TRBJ1-3	TRBV19	NA
CASSLARAAGNTIYF	TGTGCCAGCAGTCTGGCGCGGGCTGCTGGAAACACCATATATTTT	NA	TRBJ1-3	TRBV27	many
CASSLAFGSSYNEQFF	TGCGCCAGCAGCTTGGCATTCGGATCCTCCTACAATGAGCAGTTCTTC	NA	TRBJ2-1	TRBV5-1	many
CASSQMPASYEQYF	TGCGCCAGCAGCCAGATGCCAGCTAGTTACGAGCAGTACTTC	NA	TRBJ2-7	TRBV5-1	NA
CSARGFYNSPLHF	TGCAGTGCTAGAGGGTTCTATAATTCACCCCTCCACTTT	NA	TRBJ1-6	TRBV20-1	many
CAISAKSLSGANVLTF	TGTGCCATCAGTGCAAAGTCCCTCTCTGGGGCCAACGTCCTGACTTTC	NA	TRBJ2-6	TRBV10-3	many